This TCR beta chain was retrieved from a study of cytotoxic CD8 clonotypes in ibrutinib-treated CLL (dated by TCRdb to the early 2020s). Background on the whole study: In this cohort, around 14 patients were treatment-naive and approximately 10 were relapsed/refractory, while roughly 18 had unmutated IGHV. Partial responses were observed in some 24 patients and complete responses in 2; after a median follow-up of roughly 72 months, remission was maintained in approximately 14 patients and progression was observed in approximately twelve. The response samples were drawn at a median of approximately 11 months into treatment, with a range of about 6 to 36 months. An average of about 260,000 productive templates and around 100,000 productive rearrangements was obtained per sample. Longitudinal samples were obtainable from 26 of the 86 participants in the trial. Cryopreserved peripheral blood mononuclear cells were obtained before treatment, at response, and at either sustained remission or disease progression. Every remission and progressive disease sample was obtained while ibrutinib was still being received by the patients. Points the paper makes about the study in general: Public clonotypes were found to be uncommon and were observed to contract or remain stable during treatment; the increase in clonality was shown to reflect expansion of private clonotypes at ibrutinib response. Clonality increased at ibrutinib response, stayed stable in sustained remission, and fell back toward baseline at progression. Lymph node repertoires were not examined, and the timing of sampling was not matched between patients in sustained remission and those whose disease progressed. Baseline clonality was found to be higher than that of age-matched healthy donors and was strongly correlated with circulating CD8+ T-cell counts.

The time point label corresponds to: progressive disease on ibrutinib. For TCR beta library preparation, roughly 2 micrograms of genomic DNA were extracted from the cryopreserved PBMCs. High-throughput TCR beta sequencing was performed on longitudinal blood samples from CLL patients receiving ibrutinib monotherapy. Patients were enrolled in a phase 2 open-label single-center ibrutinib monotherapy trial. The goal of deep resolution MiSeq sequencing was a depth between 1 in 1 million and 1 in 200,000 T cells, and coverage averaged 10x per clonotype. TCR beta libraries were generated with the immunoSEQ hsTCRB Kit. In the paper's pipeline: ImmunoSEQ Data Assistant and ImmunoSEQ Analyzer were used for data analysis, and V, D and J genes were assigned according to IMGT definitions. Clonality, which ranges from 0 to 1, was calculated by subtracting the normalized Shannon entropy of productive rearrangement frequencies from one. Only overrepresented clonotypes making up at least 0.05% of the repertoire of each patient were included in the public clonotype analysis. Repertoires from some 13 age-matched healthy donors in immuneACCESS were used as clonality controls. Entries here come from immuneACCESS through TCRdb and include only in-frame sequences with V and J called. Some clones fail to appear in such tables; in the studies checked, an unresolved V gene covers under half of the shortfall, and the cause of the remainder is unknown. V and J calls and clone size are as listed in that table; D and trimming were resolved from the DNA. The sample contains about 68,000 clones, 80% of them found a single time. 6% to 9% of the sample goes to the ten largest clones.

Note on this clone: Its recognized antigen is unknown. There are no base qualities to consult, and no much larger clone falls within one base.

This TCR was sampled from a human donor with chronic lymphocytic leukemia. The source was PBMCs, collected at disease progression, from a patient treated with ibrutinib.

In nucleotide form, the sequence is TGTGCCAGCAACGTACCGGGACAGGCAACCTACGAGCAGTACTTC. This gives the protein CASNVPGQATYEQYF. Recombination linked TRBV28 to TRBJ2-5, and 8 bases in between align with TRBD1. The J call may be mistaken, given a closer DNA end match to TRBJ2-7. Looking up the germline V gene yields CDR1 MDHEN and CDR2 SYDVKM. From the cysteine through the phenylalanine, the CDR3 covers 15 amino acids. Here the CDR3 DNA is all that survives: 45 bases in frame from base 1.